Shown below are 2 T cell receptor beta chains from a single sample sequenced in a study of control samples from healthy donors and cancer patients. TCRdb keeps only in-frame clones here, not all; method: immunoSEQ multiplex PCR. The table includes approximately 100,000 clones, approximately 84% detected once. The sequenced material came from PBMCs. The source of these receptors is an older man with lung cancer.

The genes are TRBV11-2 and TRBJ2-7, with a possible D match to TRBD1 (6 bases). CDR3 length: 14 residues. The V end lost 6 bases, the J end lost 7 bases, and 19 bases lay between the germline ends. Germline lookup yields CDR1 SGHAT and CDR2 FQNNGV. The CDR3 is CASSGNRDILEQYF. CDR3 sequence (DNA): TGTGCCAGCAGTGGAAATCGGGACATCCTAGAGCAGTACTTC.

The chain carries TRBV5-1 and TRBJ1-2; D possibly corresponds to TRBD1 (5 bases). This CDR3 contains 13 residues. V gave up 4 bases and J gave up 4 bases, with 11 bases separating them. Germline assignment: CDR1 SGHRS and CDR2 YFSETQ. The CDR3, as DNA: TGCGCCAGCAGCACGGCGACAGTCTATGGCTACACCTTC. It codes for CASSTATVYGYTF.